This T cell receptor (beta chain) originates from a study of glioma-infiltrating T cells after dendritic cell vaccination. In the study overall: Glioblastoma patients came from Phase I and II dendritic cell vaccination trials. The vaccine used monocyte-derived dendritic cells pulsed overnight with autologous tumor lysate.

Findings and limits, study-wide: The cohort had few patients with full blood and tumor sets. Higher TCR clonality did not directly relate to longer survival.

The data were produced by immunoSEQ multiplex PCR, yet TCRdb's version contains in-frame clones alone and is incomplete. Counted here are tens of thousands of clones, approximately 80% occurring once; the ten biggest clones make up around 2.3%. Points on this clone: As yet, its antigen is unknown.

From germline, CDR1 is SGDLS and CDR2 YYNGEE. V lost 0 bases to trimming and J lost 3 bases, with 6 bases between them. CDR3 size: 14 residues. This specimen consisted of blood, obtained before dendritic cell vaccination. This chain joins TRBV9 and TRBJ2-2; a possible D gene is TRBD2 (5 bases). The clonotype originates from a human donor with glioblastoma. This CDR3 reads CASSVVRDTGELFF. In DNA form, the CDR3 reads TGTGCCAGCAGCGTAGTGAGGGACACCGGGGAGCTGTTTTTT.